This TCR beta chain was observed in a study of blood T cell repertoires in COVID-19. Study-level background: The samples span acute and convalescent COVID-19 from the United States, Italy and Spain. The analysed material was cDNA or gDNA that came from T cells, B-cell-depleted T cells, or PBMCs.

Patients in Seattle were enrolled during active infection, then followed longitudinally. Original analysis: Nucleated cell number was recorded as an estimate derived from reference gene primer amplification. The repertoire was sequenced with immunoSEQ multiplex PCR; TCRdb's copy has only in-frame clones and lacks some. The DNA was the basis for D and trimming; V, J and clone size are from that table. The table has 330,000 or so clones, approximately 90% seen once. The CDR3 is made up of 17 amino acids. The germline CDR1 and CDR2 sequences are SGHRS and YFSETQ. J was trimmed by 8 bases and V by 4 bases; bases with no gene match: 10.

Sample: peripheral blood. This sequence originates from a man under 40 with COVID-19, enrolled during active disease. The chain joins TRBV5-1 to TRBJ2-1; 15 bases match TRBD2. The CDR3 sequence is CASSLRTSGGAFDEQFF. CDR3 in DNA: TGCGCCAGCAGCCTTCGGACTAGCGGGGGGGCCTTCGATGAGCAGTTCTTC.